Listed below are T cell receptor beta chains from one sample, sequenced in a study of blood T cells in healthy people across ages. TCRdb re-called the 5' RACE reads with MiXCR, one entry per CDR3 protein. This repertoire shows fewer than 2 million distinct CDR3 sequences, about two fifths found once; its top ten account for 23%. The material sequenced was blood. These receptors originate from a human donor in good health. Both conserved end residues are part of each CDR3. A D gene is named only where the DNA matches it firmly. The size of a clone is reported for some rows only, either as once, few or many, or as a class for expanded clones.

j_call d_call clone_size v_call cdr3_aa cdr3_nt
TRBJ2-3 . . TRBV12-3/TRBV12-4 CASSSGTTDTEYF TGTGCCAGCAGTTCAGGGACCACAGATACGGAGTATTTT
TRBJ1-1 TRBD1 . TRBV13 CASSSRLRGAFF TGTGCCAGCAGTTCCCGACTCAGGGGGGCTTTCTTT
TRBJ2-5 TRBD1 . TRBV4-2 CASSQEALDRVGSETQYF TGTGCCAGCAGCCAAGAGGCCTTGGACAGGGTTGGATCAGAGACCCAGTACTTC
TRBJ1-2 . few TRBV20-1 CSARIRGLYGYTF TGCAGTGCTAGAATTCGGGGGCTGTATGGCTACACCTTC
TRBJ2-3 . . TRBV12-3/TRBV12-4 CASSLALSRRTDTQYF TGTGCCAGCAGTCTAGCCCTGAGCAGGCGCACAGATACGCAGTATTTT
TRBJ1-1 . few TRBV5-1 CASSLFSGSHVRNTEAFF TGCGCCAGCAGCTTGTTTTCAGGGTCTCACGTGCGGAACACTGAAGCTTTCTTT
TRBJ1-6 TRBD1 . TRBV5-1 CASSPDRGFGSPLHF TGCGCCAGCAGCCCGGACAGGGGGTTTGGTTCACCCCTCCACTTT
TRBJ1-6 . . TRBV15 CATSSRRGLNSPLHF TGTGCCACTTCATCACGACGGGGTCTAAATTCACCCCTCCACTTT
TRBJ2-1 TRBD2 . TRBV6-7 CASTASGTSAYEQFF TGTGCCAGCACCGCCTCCGGGACTAGCGCCTATGAGCAGTTCTTC
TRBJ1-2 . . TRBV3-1 CASGREEGYGYTF TGTGCCAGCGGTCGCGAAGAGGGCTATGGCTACACCTTC
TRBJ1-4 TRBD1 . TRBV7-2 CASSPDRTSEKLFF TGTGCCAGCAGCCCGGACAGGACTTCCGAAAAACTGTTTTTT
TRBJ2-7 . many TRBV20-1 CSARIYEQYF TGCAGTGCTCGGATCTACGAGCAGTACTTC
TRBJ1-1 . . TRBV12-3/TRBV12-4 CASRSTGSAKAFF TGTGCCAGCAGATCTACGGGGTCAGCTAAAGCTTTCTTT
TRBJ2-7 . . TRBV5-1 CASSLNRDTTRLYEQYF TGCGCCAGCAGCTTAAACCGGGACACAACTCGGCTCTACGAGCAGTACTTC
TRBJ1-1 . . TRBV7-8 CASSLGGESTEAFF TGTGCCAGCAGCTTAGGGGGAGAGAGCACTGAAGCTTTCTTT
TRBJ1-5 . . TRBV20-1 CSASLPGESWSNQPQHF TGCAGTGCTAGCCTACCAGGGGAGTCTTGGAGCAATCAGCCCCAGCATTTT
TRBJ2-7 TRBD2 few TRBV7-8 CASSLVALAVGEQYF TGTGCCAGCAGCTTAGTCGCCCTAGCGGTGGGCGAGCAGTACTTC
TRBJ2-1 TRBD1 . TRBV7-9 CASRGNRGSYNEQFF TGTGCCAGCAGGGGGAACAGGGGCTCCTACAATGAGCAGTTCTTC
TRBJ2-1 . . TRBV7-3 CASSLVSKKYNEQFF TGTGCCAGCAGCTTAGTAAGCAAGAAATACAATGAGCAGTTCTTC
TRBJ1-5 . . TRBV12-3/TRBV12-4 CASRSDTSTREPQHF TGTGCCAGCAGAAGCGACACCTCAACCCGGGAGCCCCAGCATTTT
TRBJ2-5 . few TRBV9 CASSVDGSQETQYF TGTGCCAGCAGCGTAGATGGTAGCCAGGAGACCCAGTACTTC
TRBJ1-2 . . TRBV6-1 CVIGLNYGYTF TGTGTCATTGGGTTGAACTATGGCTACACCTTC
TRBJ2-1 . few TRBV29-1 CSVVNSAEAYEQFF TGCAGCGTTGTAAATAGCGCGGAGGCCTATGAGCAGTTCTTC
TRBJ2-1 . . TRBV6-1 CASSEEVNAYNEQFF TGTGCCAGCAGTGAGGAAGTTAACGCCTACAATGAGCAGTTCTTC
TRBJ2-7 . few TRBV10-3 CAISESVQYEQYF TGTGCCATCAGTGAGTCGGTCCAATACGAGCAGTACTTC